The sequence of this TCR beta chain was determined in a study of cytomegalovirus exposure and HLA in healthy donors. This clone was seen more than once but under ten times. With 60 Vbeta and 13 Jbeta primers, the PCR was carried out. TCRdb's table, derived via immunoSEQ multiplex PCR, lists solely in-frame clones and lacks some. Here the sample spans about 93,000 clones, 78% being singletons. Germline CDR1 is MNHEY and CDR2 is SMNVEV (reference sequence). V was clipped by 4 bases and J by 4 bases; unmatched bases: 3. This CDR3 has 14 residues. The sample was PBMCs. The chain joins TRBV27 to TRBJ1-3; 8 bases are a match to TRBD1. The sequence came from a woman aged 40-49 years in good health and CMV-seronegative. The CDR3 here is CASSSDRAGNTIYF. The CDR3 DNA follows: TGTGCCAGCAGTTCGGACAGGGCCGGAAACACCATATATTTT.